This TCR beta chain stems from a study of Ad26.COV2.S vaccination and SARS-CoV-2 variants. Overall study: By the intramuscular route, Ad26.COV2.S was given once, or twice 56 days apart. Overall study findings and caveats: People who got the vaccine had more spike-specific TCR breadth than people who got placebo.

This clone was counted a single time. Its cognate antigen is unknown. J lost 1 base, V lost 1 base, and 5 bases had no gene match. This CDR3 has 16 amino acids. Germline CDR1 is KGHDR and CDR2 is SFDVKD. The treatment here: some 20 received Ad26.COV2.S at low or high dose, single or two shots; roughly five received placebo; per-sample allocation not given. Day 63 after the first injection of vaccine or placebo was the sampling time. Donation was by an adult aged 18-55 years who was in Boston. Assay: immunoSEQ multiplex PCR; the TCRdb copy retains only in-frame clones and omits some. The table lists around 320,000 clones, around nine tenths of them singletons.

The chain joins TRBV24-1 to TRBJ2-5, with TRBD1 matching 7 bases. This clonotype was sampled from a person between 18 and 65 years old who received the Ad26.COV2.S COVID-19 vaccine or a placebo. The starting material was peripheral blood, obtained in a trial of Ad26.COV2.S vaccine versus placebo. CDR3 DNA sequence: TGTGCCACCAGTGATTTTTCCCGGACAGGCCAAGAGACCCAGTACTTC. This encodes CATSDFSRTGQETQYF.